A selection of T cell receptor beta chains follows, all from one sample in a study of beta chain features in type 1 diabetes. The assay was immunoSEQ multiplex PCR, and TCRdb's table has in-frame clones only and misses some. The table lists about 140,000 clones, about 7% of them singletons. What was sequenced was central memory CD4+ T cells from blood. These receptors were collected from a woman aged 30 to 39 in good health. Both conserved end residues are part of each CDR3. A D gene is named only where the DNA matches it firmly. The size entry is marked missing in some rows and otherwise reads once, few, many or a size class.

D	V	J	size	DNA	CDR3
NA	TRBV19	TRBJ2-4	many	TGTGCCAGTAGTATAGGGACACCACCACTAGCCAAAAACATTCAGTACTTC	CASSIGTPPLAKNIQYF
TRBD2	TRBV4-3	TRBJ2-1	few	TGCGCCAGCAGCCAAGATCAGGCGGGAGCGTACAATGAGCAGTTCTTC	CASSQDQAGAYNEQFF
TRBD2	TRBV30	TRBJ2-3	NA	TGTGCCGGGGAGGGTTCTGGGGATACGCAGTATTTT	CAGEGSGDTQYF
TRBD1	TRBV18	TRBJ1-5	NA	TGTGCCAGCTCACAAGGGACAGGGGGCAATCAGCCCCAGCATTTT	CASSQGTGGNQPQHF
TRBD1	TRBV5-1	TRBJ2-4	NA	TGCGCCAGCAGCCCAGGACAGGGGGCTGTGAACATTCAGTACTTC	CASSPGQGAVNIQYF
TRBD2	TRBV18	TRBJ2-1	many	TGTGCCAGCTCACCGCCGGGACTAGCGGGAGTTGGGAGCGGTGAGCAGTTCTTC	CASSPPGLAGVGSGEQFF
NA	TRBV5-1	TRBJ1-2	NA	TGCGCCAGCAGGCCAGGGGTTCCGGGAGGCTACACCTTC	CASRPGVPGGYTF
NA	TRBV7-6	TRBJ2-3	NA	TGTGCCAGCAGGCTCGACAGGAGCTCCACAGATACGCAGTATTTT	CASRLDRSSTDTQYF
NA	TRBV5-1	TRBJ2-2	few	TGCGCCAGCAGCTTGGGCCGGGAGCCCCCCGCGAACACCGGGGAGCTGTTTTTT	CASSLGREPPANTGELFF
TRBD2	TRBV25-1	TRBJ2-3	few	TGTGCCAGCAGTGGAGACGGGACTAGCGGGGACACAGATACGCAGTATTTT	CASSGDGTSGDTDTQYF
NA	TRBV28	TRBJ2-1	many	TGTGCCAGCAGTTCAGGGTCCCAGGGGCAGTTCTTC	CASSSGSQGQFF
NA	TRBV11-1	TRBJ2-1	many	TGTGCCAGCAGCCATCCAAACAATGAGCAGTTCTTC	CASSHPNNEQFF
NA	TRBV13	TRBJ1-4	few	TGTGCCAGCAGCTTAAATTTGGGGCGAGATGAAAAACTGTTTTTT	CASSLNLGRDEKLFF
NA	TRBV30	TRBJ2-7	few	TGTGCCTGGAGTCGGCCCAGCGGAGAGCAGTACTTC	CAWSRPSGEQYF
TRBD1	TRBV7-6	TRBJ1-1	few	TGTGCCAGCAGCTCACAGGGGACCACTGAAGCTTTCTTT	CASSSQGTTEAFF
TRBD1	TRBV29-1	TRBJ1-2	few	TGCAGCGTTAGGACAGGGGGAAACTATGGCTACACCTTC	CSVRTGGNYGYTF
NA	TRBV4-2	TRBJ2-4	few	TGTGCCAGCAGCCAAGAGGGCTCGAGTTTGGCCAAAAACATTCAGTACTTC	CASSQEGSSLAKNIQYF
NA	TRBV4-2	TRBJ1-2	NA	TGTGCCAGCAGCCAAGATGTGGGGGGCTATGGCTACACCTTC	CASSQDVGGYGYTF
TRBD1	TRBV18	TRBJ2-5	few	TGTGCCAGCGCCGGGACAGTCTGGGAGACCCAGTACTTC	CASAGTVWETQYF
NA	TRBV29-1	TRBJ2-7	many	TGCAGCGGGTCCTTGGGACTTGCGCGCGAGCAGTACTTC	CSGSLGLAREQYF
NA	TRBV6-6	TRBJ1-4	NA	TGTGCCAGCGGCACGACAGGCTCAAATGAAAAACTGTTTTTT	CASGTTGSNEKLFF
TRBD1	TRBV28	TRBJ2-7	NA	TGTGCCAGCAGGGGACAGGGGGCAAACGAGCAGTACTTC	CASRGQGANEQYF
NA	TRBV28	TRBJ2-1	few	TGTGCCAGCAGCCCCCCGAGGGATGGCAATGAGCAGTTCTTC	CASSPPRDGNEQFF
TRBD1	TRBV5-1	TRBJ1-2	NA	TGCGCCAGCAGCCTAGGGACAGGGGAGACCTATGGCTACACCTTC	CASSLGTGETYGYTF
NA	TRBV5-6	TRBJ2-5	many	TGTGCCAGCAGCTCTCTTCGAACGGGAGAAGAGACCCAGTACTTC	CASSSLRTGEETQYF
NA	TRBV7-2	TRBJ2-5	NA	TGTGCCAGCAGCCCGCTTGGGGGAGGCCTAAAAGAGACCCAGTACTTC	CASSPLGGGLKETQYF
NA	TRBV7-8	TRBJ2-7	few	TGTGCCAGCAGCTTAGCGGAGGTCGAGCAGTACTTC	CASSLAEVEQYF
NA	TRBV5-4	TRBJ2-7	NA	TGTGCCAGCAGCTTATCTCCTGGGGCGACCTACGAGCAGTACTTC	CASSLSPGATYEQYF
TRBD1	TRBV5-4	TRBJ2-5	few	TGTGCCAGCAGCTTGAACAGGGGGGAGGCAGAGACCCAGTACTTC	CASSLNRGEAETQYF
NA	TRBV5-1	TRBJ2-1	NA	TGCGCCAGCAGCGCGGACAGCTACTCTCCGTTCTTC	CASSADSYSPFF
TRBD2	TRBV5-6	TRBJ2-3	NA	TGTGCCAGCAGCTTGATAGCGGGAGATAGGACAGATACGCAGTATTTT	CASSLIAGDRTDTQYF
NA	TRBV4-2	TRBJ1-1	few	TGTGCCAGCAGCCAAGATAACCGACAGGCGATGGCTGAAGCTTTCTTT	CASSQDNRQAMAEAFF
TRBD1	TRBV4-3	TRBJ1-2	many	TGCGCCAGCAGCCAAGTGGACAGGGTAACAGGCTACACCTTC	CASSQVDRVTGYTF
NA	TRBV7-2	TRBJ2-5	NA	TGTGCCAGCAGCTCCTCAGGGGCCCAGGAGACCCAGTACTTC	CASSSSGAQETQYF
NA	TRBV29-1	TRBJ2-5	few	TGCAGCGTGCGAGGGGGCCAAGAGACCCAGTACTTC	CSVRGGQETQYF
TRBD1	TRBV5-5	TRBJ2-1	NA	TGTGCCAGCAAATGGACAGGGAGTTTCGATGAGCAGTTCTTC	CASKWTGSFDEQFF
TRBD2	TRBV2	TRBJ2-7	few	TGTGCCAGCAGTAAGCGGGAGGGTTACGAGCAGTACTTC	CASSKREGYEQYF
NA	TRBV28	TRBJ1-5	few	TGTGCCAGCATCCCTCACCGGGGGGGCAGCAATCAGCCCCAGCATTTT	CASIPHRGGSNQPQHF
NA	TRBV7-9	TRBJ1-3	many	TGTGCCAGCAGCCTCCCGCGGGGACTATTCTCTGGAAACACCATATATTTT	CASSLPRGLFSGNTIYF
TRBD1	TRBV28	TRBJ1-2	NA	TGTGCCAGCAGTCCCATCCCGACAGGGGGCTCTGGCTACACCTTC	CASSPIPTGGSGYTF
TRBD2	TRBV9	TRBJ2-1	many	TGTGCCAGCAGCGTCACTAGCGCGAGGGAACATGAGCAGTTCTTC	CASSVTSAREHEQFF
TRBD1	TRBV14	TRBJ1-2	few	TGTGCCAGCAGTCCACAACAGGGGCTCGGCTACACCTTC	CASSPQQGLGYTF
TRBD1	TRBV7-9	TRBJ1-2	NA	TGTGCCAGCAGCCACGCGACAGGGGGCTACACCTTC	CASSHATGGYTF
TRBD2	TRBV28	TRBJ2-4	many	TGTGCCAGCAGTTCCAGCGGGAGTGGCAAAAACATTCAGTACTTC	CASSSSGSGKNIQYF
TRBD2	TRBV9	TRBJ2-1	NA	TGTGCCAGCAGCGAAAGCGGGAGTTGGGTCAATGAGCAGTTCTTC	CASSESGSWVNEQFF
NA	TRBV7-2	TRBJ2-1	NA	TGTGCCAGCAGCTCTACAGGGAGATGGCAGTTCTTC	CASSSTGRWQFF
NA	TRBV2	TRBJ1-4	many	TGTGCCAGCAGTCGTCAGGGTGTAGGAGAAAAACTGTTTTTT	CASSRQGVGEKLFF
TRBD2	TRBV7-2	TRBJ2-5	few	TGTGCCAGCAGCGCAGCGGGAGGAGGAGAGACCCAGTACTTC	CASSAAGGGETQYF